This T cell receptor beta chain was identified in a study of T cell responses to AZD1222 COVID-19 vaccine. Findings and caveats of the study: Close to half of spike-specific TCRs reportedly recognize unmutated variant regions. At baseline, seropositivity was found in only a handful of AZD1222 recipients.

Some clones are missing from TCRdb's copy, which holds only in-frame ones; the method was immunoSEQ multiplex PCR. Altogether some 150,000 clones are present, approximately 88% being singletons, with the ten largest covering around 3.4%. Points on this clone: Its cognate antigen is unknown.

The receptor comes from an adult in good health. Sequencing was performed on peripheral blood, taken on day 0 of MenACWY control vaccination.

The CDR3 protein is CASSLGSRVERNIQYF. The CDR3 nucleotides read TGTGCCAGCAGCTTAGGATCGCGGGTGGAGCGAAACATTCAGTACTTC. The chain uses TRBV11-3 and TRBJ2-4, with TRBD2 as a possible D gene (5 bases). The CDR3 covers 16 residues. The germline CDR1 and CDR2 sequences are SGHNT and YENEEA. The V end was cut by 1 base, the J end by 6 bases, with 16 bases between.